The source of this T cell receptor beta chain is a study of shared clonotypes between healthy human individuals. Produced via immunoSEQ multiplex PCR; TCRdb's table is partial and in-frame only. The top ten clones hold roughly 0.06% of a sample with approximately 500,000 clones, 90% to 96% of them seen once. Deletions cut 3 bases from V and 9 bases from J, with 8 bases between. The CDR3 totals 11 residues. The germline V gene encodes CDR1 LGHNT and CDR2 FRNRAP. The sequence came from a woman aged 25 to 39 in good health. Sequenced sample: naive CD4+ T cells sorted from blood. Subset indicated: CD45RA+ positively selected. The V call is TRBV12-5, the J call TRBJ1-1, with D unclear. CDR3 sequence reads: CASGLPDQAFF. The CDR3, as DNA: TGTGCTAGTGGTTTACCGGATCAAGCTTTCTTT.